The 19 T cell receptor beta chains given below trace back to one sample, sequenced in a study of shared clonotypes between healthy human individuals. Assay used: immunoSEQ multiplex PCR; TCRdb lists only in-frame clones, some missing. The sample records over a million clones, approximately 96% being singletons. The specimen was naive CD4+ T cells sorted from blood. Subset specified: CD45RA+ positively selected. These receptors came from a man in his thirties or forties in good health.

The chain joins TRBV6-6 to TRBJ2-2; no reliable D call. Germline V gene lookup returns CDR1 MNHNY and CDR2 SVGAGI (reference sequence). The CDR3 extends over 11 amino acids. Trimming cost V 0 bases and J 11 bases, with 4 bases left between them. CDR3 residues: CASSYSIELFF. CDR3 bases: TGTGCCAGCAGTTACTCGATCGAGCTGTTTTTT.

V is TRBV25-1 and J is TRBJ1-4; D gene ambiguous. The CDR3 loop spans 13 amino acids. V dropped 6 bases and J dropped 2 bases, with 7 bases sitting between them. Germline CDR1 and CDR2: MGHDK and SYGVNS. The CDR3 region has the DNA TGTGCCAGCAGGGACTTTACTAATGAAAAACTGTTTTTT. Protein sequence: CASRDFTNEKLFF.

V gene TRBV5-1 combines with J gene TRBJ2-3; D is undetermined. Trimming pared 4 bases from V and 2 bases from J, leaving 5 bases between. The germline gives CDR1 SGHRS, CDR2 YFSETQ. There are 12 residues in the CDR3. The CDR3 sequence is CASSGPTDTQYF. In DNA form, the CDR3 reads TGCGCCAGCAGCGGCCCCACAGATACGCAGTATTTT.

The chain combines TRBV29-1 with TRBJ2-3; no firm D call. Trimming cost V 1 base and J 2 bases, with 13 bases left between them. The length of the CDR3 is 15 residues. CDR1 is SQVTM and CDR2 is ANQGSEA in the germline V gene. The CDR3 is CSVEVVRGVTDTQYF. The DNA of the CDR3 is TGCAGCGTTGAAGTGGTACGAGGAGTCACAGATACGCAGTATTTT.

V is TRBV28 and J is TRBJ1-2; TRBD1 is a possible D gene (6 bases). There are 13 residues in the CDR3. Per the germline V gene, CDR1 is MDHEN and CDR2 is SYDVKM. CDR3 sequence (DNA): TGTGCTATTGGACAGCAAAGAGGGTATGGCTACACCTTC. Its protein product is CAIGQQRGYGYTF.

A note on this clone: This same CDR3 is encoded by further DNA sequences in the sample. The chain uses TRBV5-1 and TRBJ2-1; 14 nucleotides agree with TRBD2. The CDR3 loop spans 16 amino acids. Germline CDR1 and CDR2: SGHRS and YFSETQ. Trimming cost V 4 bases and J 4 bases; bases outside gene matches: 4. The CDR3 here is CASSPGTSGSYNEQFF. CDR3 coding DNA: TGCGCCAGCAGCCCGGGGACTAGCGGGAGTTACAATGAGCAGTTCTTC.

The chain employs TRBV9 and TRBJ1-1; D unclear. This CDR3 has 13 amino acids. Germline loops: CDR1 SGDLS, CDR2 YYNGEE. V was cut by 3 bases and J by 3 bases, with 9 bases left in between. CDR3 in amino acids: CASSEAGHTEAFF. CDR3 nucleotides: TGTGCCAGCAGCGAAGCGGGCCACACTGAAGCTTTCTTT.

This chain connects TRBV10-3 to TRBJ2-2; 7 positions match TRBD2. J lost 0 bases, V lost 9 bases, and 16 bases had no gene match. The germline V gene has CDR1 ENHRY and CDR2 SYGVKD. The CDR3 is made up of 18 amino acids. CDR3 residues: CAIPKGFGGSPNTGELFF. For the CDR3, the DNA is TGTGCCATTCCCAAGGGGTTCGGCGGGAGCCCGAACACCGGGGAGCTGTTTTTT.

The chain joins TRBV7-3 to TRBJ2-5; weak D call: TRBD2 (5 bases). The CDR3 runs to 15 residues. Per the germline V gene, CDR1 is SGHTA and CDR2 is FQGTGA. Trimming pared 5 bases from V and 1 base from J, leaving 14 bases between. CDR3 in DNA: TGTGCCAGCAGCCCCACGAGGGCGAGCCAAGAGACCCAGTACTTC. Encoded protein: CASSPTRASQETQYF.

The rearrangement uses TRBV7-2 and TRBJ2-1; perhaps D is TRBD1 or TRBD2 (5 bases each). CDR3 length equals 13 residues. Trimming took off 5 bases at V and 3 bases at J, with 8 bases between the two ends. Germline assignment: CDR1 SGHTA and CDR2 FQGNSA. CDR3 sequence reads: CASSGTDYNEQFF. Here the CDR3 DNA reads TGTGCCAGCAGCGGGACGGACTACAATGAGCAGTTCTTC.

This chain connects TRBV29-1 to TRBJ2-7, with 8 nucleotides matching TRBD1. The CDR3 is 13 amino acids. The germline V gene encodes CDR1 SQVTM and CDR2 ANQGSEA. The junction had 4 bases not matched to a gene; V was cut back by 5 bases and J by 1 base. CDR3 DNA: TGCAGCGTTTATAGGACAGGGTCCTACGAGCAGTACTTC. Amino acid sequence: CSVYRTGSYEQYF.

The chain carries TRBV27 and TRBJ2-6; a weak D match, TRBD1 (5 bases). The V end lost 7 bases, the J end lost 1 base, and 5 bases lay between the germline ends. CDR3 length equals 13 residues. Germline CDR1 MNHEY, CDR2 SMNVEV (reference sequence). The CDR3 loop reads CASKGSGANVLTF. The CDR3 DNA reads as TGTGCCAGCAAGGGGTCTGGGGCCAACGTCCTGACTTTC.

The chain links TRBV7-2 to TRBJ2-1, with a tentative D call TRBD2 (7 bases). The germline gives CDR1 SGHTA, CDR2 FQGNSA. The CDR3 has 16 residues. Trimming stripped 3 bases from V and 3 bases from J, with 15 bases between. Written as DNA, the CDR3 is TGTGCCAGCAGCTTCGGGGGGCTAGCGAACTACAATGAGCAGTTCTTC. Amino acid sequence: CASSFGGLANYNEQFF. The variable domain in full, with the rest retrieved from reference TRBV7-2 and TRBJ2-1, is GAGVSQSPSNKVTEKGKDVELRCDPISGHTALYWYRQSLGQGLEFLIYFQGNSAPDKSGLPSDRFSAERTGGSVSTLTIQRTQQEDSAVYLCASSFGGLANYNEQFFGPGTRLTVL.

The J gene is TRBJ2-1, the V gene TRBV5-1; D unresolved. The CDR3 loop spans 16 amino acids. Trimming took off 4 bases at V and 0 bases at J, with 14 bases between the two ends. Germline CDR1 and CDR2: SGHRS and YFSETQ. The CDR3 protein is CASSATARSSYNEQFF. CDR3 sequence (DNA): TGCGCCAGCAGCGCTACAGCGAGAAGCTCCTACAATGAGCAGTTCTTC.

The chain recombines TRBV9 with TRBJ2-3; 9 nucleotides match TRBD2. The trim removed 4 bases at V and 3 bases at J, leaving 9 bases unmatched. In germline, CDR1 is SGDLS, CDR2 YYNGEE. The length of the CDR3 is 16 residues. CDR3 coding DNA: TGTGCCAGCAGCCGTATTAGCGGGAGAGGGACAGATACGCAGTATTTT. Its protein product is CASSRISGRGTDTQYF.

This rearrangement joins TRBV28 to TRBJ1-5; D is unclear. This CDR3 contains 14 residues. Germline CDR1 and CDR2: MDHEN and SYDVKM. Between the trimmed V and J ends, which lost 5 bases and 2 bases, there was a span of 10 bases. DNA of the CDR3: TGTGCCAGCAGTACCTATAGCGGCAATCAGCCCCAGCATTTT. It specifies CASSTYSGNQPQHF.

The chain uses TRBV5-1 and TRBJ1-2; D might be TRBD1 (6 bases). The V end was cut by 4 bases, the J end by 8 bases, with 15 bases between. CDR1 is SGHRS, CDR2 YFSETQ, per germline. The CDR3 runs 13 residues. Written as DNA, the CDR3 is TGCGCCAGCAGCCAAGACAGGCTAGGGGGCTACACCTTC. Translated, it gives CASSQDRLGGYTF.

This chain links TRBV4-2 with TRBJ2-2; the match to TRBD2 covers 13 bases. The CDR3 covers 17 residues. V gave up 1 base and J gave up 6 bases; unmatched junction bases: 5. Germline lookup yields CDR1 LGHNA and CDR2 YNFKEQ. CDR3 bases: TGTGCCAGCAGCCAAGCCGGGACTAGCGGGAATTCCGGGGAGCTGTTTTTT. It yields the protein CASSQAGTSGNSGELFF.

The chain couples TRBV27 to TRBJ1-5, with D possibly TRBD1 on 5 matching bases. Germline CDR1 MNHEY, CDR2 SMNVEV (reference sequence). This CDR3 is built from 14 residues. V was shortened by 4 bases and J by 4 bases, with 11 bases between the two germline ends. The CDR3: CASSSGLINQPQHF. Written as DNA, the CDR3 is TGTGCCAGCAGTTCGGGACTGATTAATCAGCCCCAGCATTTT.